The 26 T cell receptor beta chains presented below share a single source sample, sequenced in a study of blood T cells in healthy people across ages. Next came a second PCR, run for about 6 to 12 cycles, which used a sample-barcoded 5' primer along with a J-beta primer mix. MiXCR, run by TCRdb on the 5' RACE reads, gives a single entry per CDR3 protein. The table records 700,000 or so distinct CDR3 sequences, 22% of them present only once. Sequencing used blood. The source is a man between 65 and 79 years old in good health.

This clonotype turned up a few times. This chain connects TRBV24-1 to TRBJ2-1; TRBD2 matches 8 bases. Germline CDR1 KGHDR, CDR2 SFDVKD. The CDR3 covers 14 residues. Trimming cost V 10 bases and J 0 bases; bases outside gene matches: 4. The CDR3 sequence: CATAGVNSYNEQFF. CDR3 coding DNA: TGTGCCACAGCGGGAGTGAACTCCTACAATGAGCAGTTCTTC.

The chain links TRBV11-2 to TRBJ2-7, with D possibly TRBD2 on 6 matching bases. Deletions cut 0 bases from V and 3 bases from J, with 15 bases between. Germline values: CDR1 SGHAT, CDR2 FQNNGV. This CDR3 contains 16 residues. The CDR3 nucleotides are TGTGCCAGCAGCTTAGACTTTCTAGCGCCCGTCTACGAGCAGTACTTC. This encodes CASSLDFLAPVYEQYF. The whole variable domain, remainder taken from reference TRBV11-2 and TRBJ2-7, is EAGVAQSPRYKIIEKRQSVAFWCNPISGHATLYWYQQILGQGPKLLIQFQNNGVVDDSQLPKDRFSAERLKGVDSTLKIQPAKLEDSAVYLCASSLDFLAPVYEQYFGPGTRLTVT.

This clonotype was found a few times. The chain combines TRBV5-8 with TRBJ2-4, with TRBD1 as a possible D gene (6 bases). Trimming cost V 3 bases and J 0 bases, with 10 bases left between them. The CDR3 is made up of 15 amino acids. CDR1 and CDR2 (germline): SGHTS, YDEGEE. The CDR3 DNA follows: TGTGCCAGCAGCTCCCCGGACAGAGCCAAAAACATTCAGTACTTC. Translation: CASSSPDRAKNIQYF.

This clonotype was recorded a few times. CDR3 coding DNA: TGTGCCAGCAGCATACAGGGACTAGCGGGGAAAAATGAGCAGTTCTTC. This sequence encodes CASSIQGLAGKNEQFF. The chain joins TRBV7-3 to TRBJ2-1; 13 nucleotides agree with TRBD2. Germline lookup yields CDR1 SGHTA and CDR2 FQGTGA. Trimming removed 5 bases from V and 7 bases from J; junction bases left unmatched: 8. The length of the CDR3 is 16 residues.

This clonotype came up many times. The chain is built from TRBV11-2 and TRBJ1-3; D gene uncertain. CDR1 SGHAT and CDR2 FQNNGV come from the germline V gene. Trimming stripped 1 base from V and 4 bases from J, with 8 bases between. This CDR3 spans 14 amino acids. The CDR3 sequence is CASSLVSGGNTIYF. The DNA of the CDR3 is TGTGCCAGCAGCTTAGTCAGTGGAGGAAACACCATATATTTT.

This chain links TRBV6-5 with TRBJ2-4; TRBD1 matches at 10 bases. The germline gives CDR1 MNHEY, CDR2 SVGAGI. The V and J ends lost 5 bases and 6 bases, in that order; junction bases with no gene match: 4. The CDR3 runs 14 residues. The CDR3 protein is CASSQDRGLNIQYF. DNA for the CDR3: TGTGCCAGCAGTCAGGACAGGGGGTTAAACATTCAGTACTTC.

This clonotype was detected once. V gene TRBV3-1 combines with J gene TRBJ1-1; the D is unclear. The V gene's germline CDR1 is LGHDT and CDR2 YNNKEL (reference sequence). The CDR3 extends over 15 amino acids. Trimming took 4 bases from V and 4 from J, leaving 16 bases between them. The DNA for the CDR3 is TGTGCCAGCAGCCCATCCCTTGGGGTAGGCACTGAAGCTTTCTTT. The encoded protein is CASSPSLGVGTEAFF.

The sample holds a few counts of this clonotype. DNA for the CDR3: TGCGCCAGCAGCTTGCCCGGGATCGAGCAGTACTTC. This encodes CASSLPGIEQYF. The genes are TRBV5-1 and TRBJ2-7, with D tentatively TRBD2 (5 bases). CDR3 length: 12 amino acids. Trimming removed 1 base from V and 6 bases from J, with 8 bases in between. Germline loops: CDR1 SGHRS, CDR2 YFSETQ.

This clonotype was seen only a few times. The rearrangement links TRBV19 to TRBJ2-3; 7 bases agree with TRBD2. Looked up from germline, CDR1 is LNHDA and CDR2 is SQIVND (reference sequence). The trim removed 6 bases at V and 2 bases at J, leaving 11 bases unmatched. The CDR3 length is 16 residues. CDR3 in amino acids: CASRQARDYLTDTQYF. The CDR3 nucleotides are TGTGCCAGTAGGCAGGCGAGGGACTACCTCACAGATACGCAGTATTTT.

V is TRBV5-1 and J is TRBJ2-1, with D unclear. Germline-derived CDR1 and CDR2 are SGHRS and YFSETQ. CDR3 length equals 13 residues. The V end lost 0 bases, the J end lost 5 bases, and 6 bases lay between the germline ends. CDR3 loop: CASSLDINNEQFF. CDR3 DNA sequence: TGCGCCAGCAGCTTGGACATAAACAATGAGCAGTTCTTC.

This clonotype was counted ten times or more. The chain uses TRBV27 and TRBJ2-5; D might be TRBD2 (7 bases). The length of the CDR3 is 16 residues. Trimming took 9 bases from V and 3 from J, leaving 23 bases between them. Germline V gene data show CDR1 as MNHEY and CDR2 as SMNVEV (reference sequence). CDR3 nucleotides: TGTGCCAGTAAGAGGGGGGGGCTGGATCTCGAAGAGACCCAGTACTTC. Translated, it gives CASKRGGLDLEETQYF.

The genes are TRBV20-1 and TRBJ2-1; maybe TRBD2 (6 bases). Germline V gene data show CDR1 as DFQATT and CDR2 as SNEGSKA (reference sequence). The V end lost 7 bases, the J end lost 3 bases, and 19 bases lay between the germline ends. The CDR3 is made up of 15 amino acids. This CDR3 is CSGRSRENRYNEQFF. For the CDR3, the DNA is TGCAGTGGCAGATCGCGGGAAAATCGCTACAATGAGCAGTTCTTC.

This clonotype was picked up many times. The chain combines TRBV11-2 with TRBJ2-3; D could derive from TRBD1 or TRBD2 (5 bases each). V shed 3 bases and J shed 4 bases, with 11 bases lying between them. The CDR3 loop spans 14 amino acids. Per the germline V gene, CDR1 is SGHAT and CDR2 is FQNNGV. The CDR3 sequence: CASSLGRDPDTQYF. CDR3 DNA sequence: TGTGCCAGCAGCTTGGGCAGGGACCCAGATACGCAGTATTTT.

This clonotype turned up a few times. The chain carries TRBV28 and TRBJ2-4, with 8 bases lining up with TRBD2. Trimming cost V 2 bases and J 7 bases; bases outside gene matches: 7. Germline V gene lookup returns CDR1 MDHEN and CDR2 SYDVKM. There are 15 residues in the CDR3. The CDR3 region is CASSLAGGLVNIQYF. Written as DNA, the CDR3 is TGTGCCAGCAGTTTAGCGGGGGGCCTCGTTAACATTCAGTACTTC.

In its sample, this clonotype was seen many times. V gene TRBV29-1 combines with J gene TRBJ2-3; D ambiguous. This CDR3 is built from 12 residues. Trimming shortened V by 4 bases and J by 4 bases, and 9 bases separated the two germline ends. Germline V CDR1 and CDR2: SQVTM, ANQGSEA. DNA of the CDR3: TGCAGCGTTGTCGAGGCTTCAGATACGCAGTATTTT. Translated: CSVVEASDTQYF.

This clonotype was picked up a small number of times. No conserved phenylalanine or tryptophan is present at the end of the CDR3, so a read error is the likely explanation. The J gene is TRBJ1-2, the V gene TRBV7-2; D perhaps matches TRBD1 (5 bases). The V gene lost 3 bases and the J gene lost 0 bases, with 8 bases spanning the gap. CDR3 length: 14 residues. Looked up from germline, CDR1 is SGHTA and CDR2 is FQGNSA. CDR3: CASSLGGSNYGYTL. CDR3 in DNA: TGTGCCAGCAGCTTGGGGGGTTCTAACTATGGCTACACCCTC.

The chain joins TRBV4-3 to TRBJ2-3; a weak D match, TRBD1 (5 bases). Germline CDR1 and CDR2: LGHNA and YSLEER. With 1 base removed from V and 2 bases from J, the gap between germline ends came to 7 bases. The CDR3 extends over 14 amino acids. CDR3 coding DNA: TGCGCCAGCAGCCAAGGACAGTTCACAGATACGCAGTATTTT. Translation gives CASSQGQFTDTQYF.

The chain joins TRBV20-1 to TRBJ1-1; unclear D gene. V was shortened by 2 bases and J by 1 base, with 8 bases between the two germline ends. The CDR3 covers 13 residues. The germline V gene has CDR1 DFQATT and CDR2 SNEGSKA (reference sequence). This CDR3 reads CSARPDPNTEAFF. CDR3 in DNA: TGCAGTGCTAGACCCGACCCGAACACTGAAGCTTTCTTT.

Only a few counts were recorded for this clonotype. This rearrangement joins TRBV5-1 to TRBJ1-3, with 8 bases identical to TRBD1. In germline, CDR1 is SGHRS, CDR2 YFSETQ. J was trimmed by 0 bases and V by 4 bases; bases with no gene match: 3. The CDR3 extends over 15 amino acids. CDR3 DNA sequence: TGCGCCAGCAGCGTAGGACAGGGCTCTGGAAACACCATATATTTT. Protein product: CASSVGQGSGNTIYF. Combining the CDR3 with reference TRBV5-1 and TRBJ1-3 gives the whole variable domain KAGVTQTPRYLIKTRGQQVTLSCSPISGHRSVSWYQQTPGQGLQFLFEYFSETQRNKGNFPGRFSGRQFSNSRSEMNVSTLELGDSALYLCASSVGQGSGNTIYFGEGSWLTVV.

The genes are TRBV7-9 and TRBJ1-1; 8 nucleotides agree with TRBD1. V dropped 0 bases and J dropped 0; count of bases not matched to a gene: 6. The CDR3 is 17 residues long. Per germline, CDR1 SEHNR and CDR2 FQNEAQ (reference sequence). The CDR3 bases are TGTGCCAGCAGCTTAGCGTGGGACAGGATGATGAACACTGAAGCTTTCTTT. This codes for CASSLAWDRMMNTEAFF.

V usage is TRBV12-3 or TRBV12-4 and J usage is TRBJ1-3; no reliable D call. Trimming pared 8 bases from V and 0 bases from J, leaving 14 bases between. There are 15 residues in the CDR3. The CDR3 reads CASGRRSSSGNTIYF. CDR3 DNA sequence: TGTGCCAGCGGCAGGCGCTCAAGCTCTGGAAACACCATATATTTT.

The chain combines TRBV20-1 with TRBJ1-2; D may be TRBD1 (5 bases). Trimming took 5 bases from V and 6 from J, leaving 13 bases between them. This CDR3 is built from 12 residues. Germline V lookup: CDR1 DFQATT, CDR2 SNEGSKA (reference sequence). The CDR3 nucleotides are TGCAGTGCTTCGTGGGGACCAGATGGCTACACCTTC. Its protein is CSASWGPDGYTF.

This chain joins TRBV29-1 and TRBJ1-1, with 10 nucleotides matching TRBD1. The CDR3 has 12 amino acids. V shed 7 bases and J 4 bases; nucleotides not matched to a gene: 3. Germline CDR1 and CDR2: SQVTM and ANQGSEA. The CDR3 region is CSAGDRGTEAFF. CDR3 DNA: TGCAGCGCCGGGGACAGGGGCACTGAAGCTTTCTTT.

The CDR3 loop reads CASSIAAGTNYGYTF. CDR3 bases: TGTGCCAGTAGTATAGCTGCGGGGACCAACTATGGCTACACCTTC. V gene TRBV19 combines with J gene TRBJ1-2, with D tentatively TRBD1 (5 bases). Germline values: CDR1 LNHDA, CDR2 SQIVND (reference sequence). Trimming left V 1 base short and J 2 bases short, with 11 bases between. The CDR3 is 15 amino acids. Based on the CDR3 plus reference TRBV19 and TRBJ1-2, the full variable domain is DGGITQSPKYLFRKEGQNVTLSCEQNLNHDAMYWYRQDPGQGLRLIYYSQIVNDFQKGDIAEGYSVSREKKESFPLTVTSAQKNPTAFYLCASSIAAGTNYGYTFGSGTRLTVV.

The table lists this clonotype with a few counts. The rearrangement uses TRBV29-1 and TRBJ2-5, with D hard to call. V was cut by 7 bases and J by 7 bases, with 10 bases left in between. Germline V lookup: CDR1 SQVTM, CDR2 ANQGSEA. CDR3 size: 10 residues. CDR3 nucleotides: TGCAGCGGTCTACCGGGGACCCAGTACTTC. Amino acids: CSGLPGTQYF.

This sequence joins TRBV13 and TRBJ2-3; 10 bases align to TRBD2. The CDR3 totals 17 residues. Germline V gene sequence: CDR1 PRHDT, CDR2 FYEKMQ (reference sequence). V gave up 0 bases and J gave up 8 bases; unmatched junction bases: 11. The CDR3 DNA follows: TGTGCCAGCAGCTTAGGGAGGACCAGCGGGGGGGCCAGTACGCAGTATTTT. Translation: CASSLGRTSGGASTQYF.